These 6 T cell receptor beta chains share one sample of origin, sequenced in a study of T cells in women clearing cervical HPV infection (dated by TCRdb to the late 2010s). The receptor library was made with the immunoSEQ multiplex PCR assay. The source is immuneACCESS, and TCRdb retained only in-frame sequences with V and J called. Part of the clones is not carried over; for the studies checked, unresolved V genes explain less than half of this, and the remainder is unexplained. The sample has 25,000 to 35,000 clones on record. The ten largest clonotypes hold 2.5% to 3.5% of the sample. The specimen was blood buffy coat. Every receptor here comes from a woman between 18 and 70 years old with a cervical HPV16 infection that either progressed to CIN3+ or cleared (not recorded which).

With regard to this clone: The CDR3 extends 3 residues past the end of the read, so its final part is completed from the germline J gene. This chain joins TRBV18 and TRBJ1-1; the D gene is possibly TRBD1 (5 bases). CDR3 length: 13 residues. CDR1 and CDR2 (germline): KGHSH, LQKENI. The DNA read from the CDR3 is TGTGCCAGCTCACCACCCGGGGGTGATACG. Amino acid sequence: CASSPPGGDT. The complete CDR3 sequence is CASSPPGGDTAFF.

Worth noting for this clone: From the germline J gene comes the end of the CDR3, since the read stops 3 residues before it. The rearrangement joins TRBV30 to TRBJ2-7; D is possibly TRBD2 (5 bases). This CDR3 contains 16 residues. Between the trimmed V and J ends, which lost 0 bases and 3 bases, there was a span of 18 bases. Germline V CDR1 and CDR2: GTSNPN, SVGIG (reference sequence). The CDR3 spells CAWSVPTPPGNYEQYF. The part of the CDR3 DNA that was read is TGTGCCTGGAGTGTCCCAACCCCGCCGGGGAACTACGAG.

To note about this clone: The read comes to an end 3 residues before the CDR3 does, leaving the germline J gene to fill in the end. The J gene is TRBJ2-5, the V gene TRBV4-2; TRBD2 aligns across 12 bases. Germline CDR1 and CDR2: LGHNA and YNFKEQ. The CDR3 spans 17 residues. CDR3 DNA (partial): TGTGCCAGCAGCCCACCGACTAGCGGGGGAATCACAGATACC. It is translated as CASSPPTSGGITDT. The whole CDR3 protein is CASSPPTSGGITDTQYF.

For this clone: The read ends 3 residues early relative to the CDR3; the germline J gene fills the gap. This sequence joins TRBV13 and TRBJ2-7; the match to TRBD2 covers 7 bases. Germline trimming cut 4 bases from V and 4 bases from J; bases unmatched to any gene: 4. The germline V gene has CDR1 PRHDT and CDR2 FYEKMQ (reference sequence). The CDR3 sequence is 13 residues long. The DNA read from the CDR3 is TGTGCCAGCAGCTCCGCGGGAGTGTACGAG. Translating gives CASSSAGVYE. The CDR3 as a whole reads CASSSAGVYEQYF.

Of note for this clone: The CDR3 end falls 3 residues outside the read, so it is completed with the germline J gene. J is TRBJ2-1 and V is TRBV2, with D maybe TRBD2 (5 bases). CDR1 is SNHLY and CDR2 is FYNNEI in the germline V gene. CDR3 length: 16 amino acids. Trimming shortened V by 5 bases and J by 0 bases, and 14 bases separated the two germline ends. This chain's CDR3 is CASSSSRTFSYNEQFF. The DNA read from the CDR3 is TGTGCCAGCAGTTCTTCCAGGACTTTCTCCTACAATGAG.

Worth noting for this clone: The CDR3 end lies 3 residues beyond the end of the read and is filled in from the germline J gene. V and J are TRBV2 and TRBJ1-2; tentative D call: TRBD1 (5 bases). Germline loops: CDR1 SNHLY, CDR2 FYNNEI. The CDR3 is 12 amino acids. The CDR3 bases that were read are TGTGCCAGCCGGGAGAGCAGGGTCGGC. Its protein is CASRESRVG. The full CDR3 sequence reads CASRESRVGYTF.